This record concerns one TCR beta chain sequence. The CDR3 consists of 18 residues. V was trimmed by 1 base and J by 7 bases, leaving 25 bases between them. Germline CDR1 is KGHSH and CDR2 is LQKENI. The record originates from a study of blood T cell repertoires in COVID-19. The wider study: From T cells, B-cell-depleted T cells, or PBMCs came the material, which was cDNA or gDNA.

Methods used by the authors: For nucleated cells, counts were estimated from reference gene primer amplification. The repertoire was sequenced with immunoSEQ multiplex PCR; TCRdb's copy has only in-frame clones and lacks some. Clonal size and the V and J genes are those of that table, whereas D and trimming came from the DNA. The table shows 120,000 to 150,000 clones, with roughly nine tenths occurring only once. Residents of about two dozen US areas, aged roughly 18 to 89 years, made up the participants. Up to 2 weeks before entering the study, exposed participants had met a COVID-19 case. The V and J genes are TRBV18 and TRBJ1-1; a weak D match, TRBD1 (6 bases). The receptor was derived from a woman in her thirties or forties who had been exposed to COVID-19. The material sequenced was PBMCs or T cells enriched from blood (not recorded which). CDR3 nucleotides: TGTGCCAGCTCACCACTCAGTACCGTGGCAGGGGTCACCATTGAAGCTTTCTTT. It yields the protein CASSPLSTVAGVTIEAFF.